This T cell receptor beta chain was found in a study of blood T cell repertoires in COVID-19. At the level of the study: Sites across the United States, Italy and Spain contributed samples from acute and convalescent COVID-19. PBMCs, B-cell-depleted T cells, or T cells were the source of the cDNA or gDNA that made up the material.

Authors' data handling: Reference gene primers were amplified, and this amplification served to estimate nucleated cell counts. TCRdb keeps only in-frame clones here, not all; method: immunoSEQ multiplex PCR. V and J calls and clone size follow that table, whereas D and trimming were derived from the DNA. The sample comprises about 340,000 clones, around 80% of which are singletons, and approximately 3% rests with the top ten. CDR1 and CDR2 from the germline V gene are MGHDK and SYGVNS. This CDR3 region has 11 residues. V shed 6 bases and J 11 bases; nucleotides not matched to a gene: 4. Sequenced material: peripheral blood. The chain is built from TRBV25-1 and TRBJ2-7; the match to TRBD1 covers 10 bases. The source is a man aged 25 to 40 with active or convalescent COVID-19. Here the CDR3 DNA reads TGTGCCAGCAGCGGCGGGACAGGGGAGTACTTC. This sequence encodes CASSGGTGEYF.